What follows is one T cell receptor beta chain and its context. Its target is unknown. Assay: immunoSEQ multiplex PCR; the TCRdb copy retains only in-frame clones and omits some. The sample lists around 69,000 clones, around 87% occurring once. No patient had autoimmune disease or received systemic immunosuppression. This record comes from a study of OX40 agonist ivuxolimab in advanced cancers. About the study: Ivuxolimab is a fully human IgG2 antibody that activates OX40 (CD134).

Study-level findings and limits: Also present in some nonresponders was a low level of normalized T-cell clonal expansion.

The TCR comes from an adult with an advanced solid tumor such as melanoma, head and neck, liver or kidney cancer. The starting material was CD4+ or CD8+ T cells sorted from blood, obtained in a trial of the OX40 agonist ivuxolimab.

DNA of the CDR3: TGCAGCGCCAAAACAAACAGGGGAGGGAAACTGAACACTGAAGCTTTCTTT. Protein product: CSAKTNRGGKLNTEAFF. The J gene is TRBJ1-1, the V gene TRBV29-1; 7 bases are shared with TRBD1. CDR1 SQVTM and CDR2 ANQGSEA come from the germline V gene. The V segment lost 7 bases and the J segment 0 bases; nucleotides outside the gene matches: 17. This CDR3 has 17 residues.